Given below is one T cell receptor beta chain in context. This entry comes from a study of OX40 agonist ivuxolimab in advanced cancers. Some clones are missing from TCRdb's copy, which holds only in-frame ones; the method was immunoSEQ multiplex PCR. The table lists tens of thousands of clones, around nine tenths of them singletons. CDR1 is SGHAT, CDR2 FQNNGV, per germline. This CDR3 region has 17 residues. Trimming removed 4 bases from V and 0 bases from J; junction bases left unmatched: 11. The V gene is TRBV11-2, the J gene TRBJ1-2; 7 nucleotides line up with TRBD1. Sample: CD4+ or CD8+ T cells sorted from blood, taken in a trial of the OX40 agonist ivuxolimab. The TCR comes from an adult with an advanced solid tumor such as melanoma, head and neck, liver or kidney cancer. For the CDR3, the DNA is TGTGCCAGCAGCTCCCTTAGGTGGGACAGAGCTAACTATGGCTACACCTTC. It codes for CASSSLRWDRANYGYTF. Together with reference TRBV11-2 and TRBJ1-2, the CDR3 gives the full variable domain: EAGVAQSPRYKIIEKRQSVAFWCNPISGHATLYWYQQILGQGPKLLIQFQNNGVVDDSQLPKDRFSAERLKGVDSTLKIQPAKLEDSAVYLCASSSLRWDRANYGYTFGSGTRLTVV.